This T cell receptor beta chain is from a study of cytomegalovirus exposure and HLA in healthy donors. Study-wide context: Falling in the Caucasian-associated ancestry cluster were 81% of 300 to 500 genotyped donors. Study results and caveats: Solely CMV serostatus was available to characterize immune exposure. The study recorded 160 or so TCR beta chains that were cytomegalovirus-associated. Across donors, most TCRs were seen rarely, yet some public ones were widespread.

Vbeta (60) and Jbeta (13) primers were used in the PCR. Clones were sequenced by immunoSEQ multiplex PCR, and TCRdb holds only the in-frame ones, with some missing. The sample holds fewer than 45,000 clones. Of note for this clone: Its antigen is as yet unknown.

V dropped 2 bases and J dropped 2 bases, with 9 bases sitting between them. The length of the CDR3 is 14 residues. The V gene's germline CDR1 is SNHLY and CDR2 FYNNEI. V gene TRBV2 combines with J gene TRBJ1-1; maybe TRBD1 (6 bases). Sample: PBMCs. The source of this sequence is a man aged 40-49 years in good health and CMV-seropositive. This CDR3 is CASSETGRNTEAFF. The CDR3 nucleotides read TGTGCCAGCAGTGAAACAGGGAGAAACACTGAAGCTTTCTTT.